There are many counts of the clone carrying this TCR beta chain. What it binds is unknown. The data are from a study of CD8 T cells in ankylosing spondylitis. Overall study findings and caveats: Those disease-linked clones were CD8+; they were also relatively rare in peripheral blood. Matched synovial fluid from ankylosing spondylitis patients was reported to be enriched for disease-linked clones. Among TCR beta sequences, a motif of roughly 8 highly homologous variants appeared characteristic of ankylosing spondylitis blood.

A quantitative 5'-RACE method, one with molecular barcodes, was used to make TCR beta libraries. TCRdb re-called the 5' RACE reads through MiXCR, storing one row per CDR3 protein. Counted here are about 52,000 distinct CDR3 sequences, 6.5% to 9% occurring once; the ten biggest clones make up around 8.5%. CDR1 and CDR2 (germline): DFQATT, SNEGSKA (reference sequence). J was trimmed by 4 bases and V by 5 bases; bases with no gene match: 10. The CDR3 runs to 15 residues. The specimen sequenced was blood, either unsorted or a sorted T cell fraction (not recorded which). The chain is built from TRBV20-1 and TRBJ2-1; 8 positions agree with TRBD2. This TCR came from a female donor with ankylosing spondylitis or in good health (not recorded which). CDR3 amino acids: CSAAVAGSAYNEQFF. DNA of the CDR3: TGCAGTGCTGCTGTAGCGGGGTCGGCATACAATGAGCAGTTCTTC.